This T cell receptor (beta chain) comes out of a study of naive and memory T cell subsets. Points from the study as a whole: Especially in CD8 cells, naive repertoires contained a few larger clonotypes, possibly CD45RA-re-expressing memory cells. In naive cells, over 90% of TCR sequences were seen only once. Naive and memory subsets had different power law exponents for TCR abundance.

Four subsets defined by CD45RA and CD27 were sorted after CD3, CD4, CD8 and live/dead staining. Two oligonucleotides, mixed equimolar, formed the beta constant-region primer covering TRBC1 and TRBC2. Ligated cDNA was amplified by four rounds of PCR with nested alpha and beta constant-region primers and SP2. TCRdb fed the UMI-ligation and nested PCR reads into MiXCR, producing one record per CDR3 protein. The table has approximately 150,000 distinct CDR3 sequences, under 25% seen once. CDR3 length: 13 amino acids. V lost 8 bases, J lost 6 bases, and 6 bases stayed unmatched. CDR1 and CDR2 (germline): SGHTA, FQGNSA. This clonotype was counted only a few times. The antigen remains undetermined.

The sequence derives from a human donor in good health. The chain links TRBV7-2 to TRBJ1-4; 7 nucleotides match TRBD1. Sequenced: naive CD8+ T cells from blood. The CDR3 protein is CASRTGTDEKLFF. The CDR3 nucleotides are TGTGCCAGCCGAACAGGGACAGATGAAAAACTGTTTTTT. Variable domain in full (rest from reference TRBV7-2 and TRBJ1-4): GAGVSQSPSNKVTEKGKDVELRCDPISGHTALYWYRQSLGQGLEFLIYFQGNSAPDKSGLPSDRFSAERTGGSVSTLTIQRTQQEDSAVYLCASRTGTDEKLFFGSGTQLSVL.